This TCR beta chain derives from a study of cytomegalovirus exposure and HLA in healthy donors. Among the roughly 110 subjects of the validation cohort, separate from the roughly 670-subject first cohort, were the donors. Note on this clone: Its antigen is as yet unknown.

Study conclusions and caveats: In vitro, a few CMV-associated chains proved specific for CMV antigens. High sensitivity and specificity were reportedly achieved when the classifier diagnosed cytomegalovirus status.

Here immunoSEQ multiplex PCR was the method, and the copy in TCRdb shows in-frame clones only, minus some. Found here are some 99,000 clones, more than 70% of them singletons; the top ten hold about 2%. This TCR came from a woman younger than 30 in good health and CMV-seronegative. Sequenced input: PBMCs.

The CDR3 sequence: CASSAGLDFYGYTF. CDR3 DNA: TGTGCCAGCAGCGCAGGACTGGACTTCTATGGCTACACCTTC. This chain links TRBV7-2 with TRBJ1-2; no firm D call. V was clipped by 5 bases and J by 4 bases, with 14 bases between them. CDR3 size: 14 residues. In germline, CDR1 is SGHTA, CDR2 FQGNSA. Complete variable domain (other parts from reference TRBV7-2 and TRBJ1-2): GAGVSQSPSNKVTEKGKDVELRCDPISGHTALYWYRQSLGQGLEFLIYFQGNSAPDKSGLPSDRFSAERTGGSVSTLTIQRTQQEDSAVYLCASSAGLDFYGYTFGSGTRLTVV.